This T cell receptor beta chain was sequenced in a study of response to subunit inactivated influenza vaccine. TCRdb analysed the RT-PCR reads with MiXCR anew, one entry per CDR3 protein. The sample shows roughly 190,000 distinct CDR3 sequences, more than 10% of them seen only once. This clonotype was detected a few times. A further study also used this sample, focusing on T cells expressing NK-cell markers. According to that study: Synthesis of TCR beta cDNA relied on 5'RACE template switching carrying UMIs. The CD3+CD56-NKG2C+ fraction of several donors was also led by these clonotypes.

The TCR was taken from a man in his fifties who received an inactivated influenza vaccine. The material sequenced was CD8+ T cells sorted from PBMCs, taken 11 to 12 days after vaccination.

The CDR3 coding sequence is TGCAGCGTTGAGCGAACACTAGCGGGGGGCACAGATACGCAGTATTTT. This codes for CSVERTLAGGTDTQYF. The chain has TRBV29-1 and TRBJ2-3; the match to TRBD2 covers 11 bases. J lost 1 base, V lost 3 bases, and 6 bases had no gene match. CDR1 is SQVTM, CDR2 ANQGSEA, per germline. The CDR3 sequence is 16 residues long.